A selection of T cell receptor beta chains follows, all from one sample in a study of brain T cells in children with intractable seizures. Only in-frame clones appear in the TCRdb table, and some are missing; sequencing was by immunoSEQ multiplex PCR. The top ten clones hold approximately 5% of a sample with hundreds of thousands of clones, 93% of them seen once. Material: peripheral blood, obtained approximately 5 months after surgery. Receptors were obtained from a boy in the first two years of life with tuberous sclerosis and intractable seizures. CDR3s leave out the opening cysteine and the closing phenylalanine or tryptophan. The listing skips clone size in some rows; elsewhere it reads once, few, many or a size class.

V gene: TRBV7-3; J gene: TRBJ1-1; clone size: -; CDR3 protein: ASSLGVRTEAF
V gene: TRBV7-2; J gene: TRBJ1-5; clone size: -; CDR3 protein: ASSIRAGSGNQPQH
V gene: TRBV6-5; J gene: TRBJ2-7; clone size: -; CDR3 protein: ATKGMVALSYEQY
V gene: TRBV2; J gene: TRBJ1-2; clone size: -; CDR3 protein: ASSSTPPGGYT
V gene: TRBV6-1; J gene: TRBJ1-2; clone size: -; CDR3 protein: ASSEQGIYGYT
V gene: TRBV11-3; J gene: TRBJ2-2; clone size: -; CDR3 protein: ASSPRPTYTGELF
V gene: TRBV10-3; J gene: TRBJ2-1; clone size: -; CDR3 protein: AITSGASSYNEQF
V gene: TRBV7-9; J gene: TRBJ2-7; clone size: -; CDR3 protein: ASSPTGVEDEQY
V gene: TRBV7-2; J gene: TRBJ2-7; clone size: -; CDR3 protein: ASSLSSGGPYEQY
V gene: TRBV19; J gene: TRBJ1-5; clone size: -; CDR3 protein: ASSIGQGWEPQH
V gene: TRBV14; J gene: TRBJ2-3; clone size: -; CDR3 protein: ASSPKLGLAESSAQY
V gene: TRBV6-6; J gene: TRBJ2-5; clone size: -; CDR3 protein: ASSYKPRESQETQY
V gene: TRBV12-3/TRBV12-4; J gene: TRBJ1-1; clone size: few; CDR3 protein: ANPSAGGTEAF
V gene: TRBV11-2; J gene: TRBJ1-1; clone size: -; CDR3 protein: ASSLFGGLIEAF
V gene: TRBV11-3; J gene: TRBJ1-1; clone size: few; CDR3 protein: ASSEGGTEAF
V gene: TRBV6-5; J gene: TRBJ2-7; clone size: -; CDR3 protein: ASSPRTSAYEQY
V gene: TRBV25-1; J gene: TRBJ1-2; clone size: few; CDR3 protein: ASSDPGVYGYT
V gene: TRBV4-1; J gene: TRBJ1-4; clone size: -; CDR3 protein: ASSQETGNEKLF
V gene: TRBV24-1; J gene: TRBJ1-4; clone size: once; CDR3 protein: ATSDPGQGKEGELF
V gene: TRBV11-2; J gene: TRBJ2-2; clone size: -; CDR3 protein: ASSLGGTYTGELF
V gene: TRBV6-5; J gene: TRBJ2-2; clone size: -; CDR3 protein: ASSNMGKELF
V gene: TRBV30; J gene: TRBJ2-7; clone size: -; CDR3 protein: AWSGVVYEQY
V gene: TRBV28; J gene: TRBJ2-5; clone size: -; CDR3 protein: ASSGETQY
V gene: TRBV27; J gene: TRBJ2-7; clone size: -; CDR3 protein: ASSSRTRSYEQY
V gene: TRBV7-3; J gene: TRBJ1-1; clone size: -; CDR3 protein: ASSLTGNTEAF
V gene: TRBV28; J gene: TRBJ2-1; clone size: -; CDR3 protein: ASSIAGESYNEQF